The 26 T cell receptor beta chains reported below all come from one sample, sequenced in a study of stem cell transplantation in POMP-related autoinflammatory disease. Produced via immunoSEQ multiplex PCR; TCRdb's table is partial and in-frame only. The sample contains some 68,000 clones, under 95% of which appear only once. This specimen consisted of CD4+ T cells from PBMCs, obtained after stem cell transplantation. These receptors all stem from a human patient with POMP-related autoinflammation and immune dysregulation (PRAID). A share of the T cells may be of graft donor origin.

The rearrangement joins TRBV4-1 to TRBJ2-1, with 10 bases aligning to TRBD1. The CDR3 spans 17 residues. The germline V gene has CDR1 MGHRA and CDR2 YSYEKL. Trimming took 3 bases from V and 5 from J; bases not matched to a gene: 10. CDR3 loop: CASSQYSGTGAHNEQFF. In nucleotides, the CDR3 is TGCGCCAGCAGCCAGTATTCCGGGACAGGGGCACACAATGAGCAGTTCTTC.

CDR3 in amino acids: CAWSRAGALETQYF. The CDR3 DNA is TGTGCCTGGAGCCGGGCAGGGGCCCTGGAGACCCAGTACTTC. The rearrangement links TRBV30 to TRBJ2-5, with a weak D call TRBD1 (6 bases). Looked up from germline, CDR1 is GTSNPN and CDR2 is SVGIG (reference sequence). This CDR3 spans 14 amino acids. The ends were cut back, 3 bases at V and 5 bases at J, with 16 bases in the middle.

The chain joins TRBV14 to TRBJ1-3; D not resolved. Germline loops: CDR1 SGHDN, CDR2 FVKESK. The V gene lost 4 bases and the J gene lost 1 base, with 5 bases spanning the gap. CDR3 length: 13 amino acids. In DNA form, the CDR3 reads TGTGCCAGCAGCCGAGGTTCTGGAAACACCATATATTTT. Protein product: CASSRGSGNTIYF.

V and J are TRBV15 and TRBJ2-3; 7 bases line up with TRBD2. Unmatched junction bases numbered 11, after V lost 2 bases and J lost 3 bases. Germline V CDR1 and CDR2: LNHNV, YYDKDF (reference sequence). The CDR3 spans 17 residues. The CDR3 coding sequence is TGTGCCACCAGCAGAAACAACGGCGGGAGAGCAACAGATACGCAGTATTTT. It codes for CATSRNNGGRATDTQYF.

V usage is TRBV3-1 (or the pseudogene TRBV3-2) and J usage is TRBJ2-5, with D maybe TRBD2 (7 bases). The germline CDR1 and CDR2 sequences are LGHDT and YNNKEL (reference sequence). Trimming shortened V by 4 bases and J by 0 bases, and 15 bases separated the two germline ends. The CDR3 has 16 amino acids. For the CDR3, the DNA is TGTGCCAGCAGCCGACTTGCGGGGGCCCACCAAGAGACCCAGTACTTC. This codes for CASSRLAGAHQETQYF.

This sequence joins TRBV4-1 and TRBJ1-2, with D possibly matching TRBD1 (6 bases). From germline, CDR1 is MGHRA and CDR2 YSYEKL. The CDR3 is made up of 16 amino acids. The V end was cut by 4 bases, the J end by 5 bases, with 20 bases between. CDR3 region: CASSPGPEGHSYGYTF. The CDR3 coding sequence is TGCGCCAGCAGCCCGGGGCCAGAGGGACACTCATATGGCTACACCTTC.

The chain couples TRBV4-2 to TRBJ1-2, with a weak D call TRBD1 (5 bases). The V and J ends lost 1 base and 4 bases respectively, with 19 bases between them. This CDR3 comprises 17 residues. Germline V lookup: CDR1 LGHNA, CDR2 YNFKEQ. In DNA form, the CDR3 reads TGTGCCAGCAGCCAAGGGGCCAGGGCAGGCCTTCGCTATGGCTACACCTTC. Translated: CASSQGARAGLRYGYTF.

The chain couples TRBV7-6 to TRBJ2-3, with 9 bases identical to TRBD1. The germline V gene has CDR1 SGHVS and CDR2 FNYEAQ. The CDR3 has 18 amino acids. With 0 bases clipped from V and 2 bases from J, the junction kept 9 bases outside the gene matches. CDR3 in amino acids: CASSLAGRQGDVTDTQYF. For the CDR3, the DNA is TGTGCCAGCAGCTTAGCGGGGAGACAGGGGGATGTCACAGATACGCAGTATTTT.

The chain combines TRBV6-1 with TRBJ1-3, with D uncertain. The CDR3 runs to 13 residues. Trimming cost V 3 bases and J 6 bases, with 9 bases left between them. Germline CDR1 and CDR2: MNHNS and SASEGT. Written as DNA, the CDR3 is TGTGCCAGCAGTGAGCAGGAAACAAACACCATATATTTT. Translation: CASSEQETNTIYF.

The rearrangement joins TRBV10-1 to TRBJ1-1; D is ambiguous. The ends were cut back, 3 bases at V and 4 bases at J, with 9 bases in the middle. The CDR3 consists of 13 residues. CDR1 and CDR2 (germline): WNHNN, SYGVQD (reference sequence). CDR3 DNA sequence: TGCGCCAGCAGTGACAGTAGGTTCACTGAAGCTTTCTTT. Its protein product is CASSDSRFTEAFF.

The J gene is TRBJ2-1, the V gene TRBV5-8; D unclear. Trimming removed 4 bases at V and 4 bases at J, with 3 bases between. The germline gives CDR1 SGHTS, CDR2 YDEGEE. The CDR3 is 11 residues long. The CDR3 loop is CASSPYNEQFF. DNA for the CDR3: TGTGCCAGCAGCCCTTACAATGAGCAGTTCTTC.

This chain joins TRBV6-1 and TRBJ2-7; 11 nucleotides match TRBD1. Trimming at V came to 2 bases and at J to 7 bases, leaving 10 bases not matched to a gene. The CDR3 contains 16 residues. Looked up from germline, CDR1 is MNHNS and CDR2 is SASEGT. CDR3 protein: CASSESVGQGVEEQYV. The CDR3, as DNA: TGTGCCAGCAGTGAAAGCGTGGGACAGGGGGTTGAGGAGCAGTACGTC.

The chain links TRBV10-2 to TRBJ2-1, with TRBD2 matching 7 bases. The CDR3 has 15 residues. Germline V gene data show CDR1 as WSHSY and CDR2 as SAAADI. J gave up 6 bases and V 5 bases, and 10 bases lay outside the gene matches. CDR3 DNA sequence: TGCGCCAGCAGTTTTACTAGCGAAGCAATCAATGAGCAGTTCTTC. Translating gives CASSFTSEAINEQFF.

The chain links TRBV5-1 to TRBJ1-1; D ambiguous. V was clipped by 0 bases and J by 8 bases, with 17 bases between them. The CDR3 length is 15 residues. Germline V gene lookup returns CDR1 SGHRS and CDR2 YFSETQ. CDR3 loop: CASSLAPAATGEAFF. The CDR3 nucleotides are TGCGCCAGCAGCTTGGCCCCAGCAGCGACGGGGGAAGCTTTCTTT.

The rearrangement joins TRBV7-9 to TRBJ2-5; 8 bases fit TRBD1. Germline CDR1 SEHNR, CDR2 FQNEAQ (reference sequence). This CDR3 comprises 14 residues. V lost 2 bases and J lost 5; bases outside the gene matches: 4. This CDR3 is CASSLQGAWETQYF. CDR3 nucleotides: TGTGCCAGCAGCTTACAGGGGGCTTGGGAGACCCAGTACTTC.

Regarding this clone: Germline and junction disagree at one end, which may indicate a read error. The chain uses TRBV19 and TRBJ1-5; 12 bases fit TRBD1. This CDR3 comprises 13 residues. The germline gives CDR1 LNHDA, CDR2 SQIVND (reference sequence). CDR3 sequence: CASNAGQGAGTNF. Written as DNA, the CDR3 is TGTGCCAGTAACGCGGGACAGGGGGCCGGGACAAATTTT.

This clone was seen only once. The rearrangement links TRBV30 to TRBJ2-1; 7 bases match TRBD2. V shed 2 bases and J 4 bases; nucleotides not matched to a gene: 5. The CDR3 has 14 residues. CDR1 is GTSNPN and CDR2 is SVGIG in the germline V gene (reference sequence). CDR3 bases: TGTGCCTGGAGTACTAGCGCCGCTTACAATGAGCAGTTCTTC. It specifies CAWSTSAAYNEQFF.

The genes are TRBV5-1 and TRBJ1-2; D is unresolved. The CDR3 loop spans 13 amino acids. Germline loops: CDR1 SGHRS, CDR2 YFSETQ. Trimming removed 0 bases from V and 6 bases from J, with 9 bases in between. DNA of the CDR3: TGCGCCAGCAGCTTGGCCGGGAGGGATGGCTACACCTTC. Its translation: CASSLAGRDGYTF.

V gene TRBV19 combines with J gene TRBJ1-2; 7 bases agree with TRBD1. CDR1 and CDR2 (germline): LNHDA, SQIVND (reference sequence). CDR3 length: 13 amino acids. The ends lost 5 bases at V and 6 bases at J; junction bases unmatched: 6. The CDR3 region is CASSPRTGDGYTF. CDR3 in DNA: TGTGCCAGTAGTCCCCGGACAGGCGATGGCTACACCTTC.

The V call is TRBV2, the J call TRBJ2-5; 13 bases agree with TRBD2. With V trimmed by 6 bases and J by 5 bases, 6 bases remained unmatched. Per germline, CDR1 SNHLY and CDR2 FYNNEI. The CDR3 runs to 15 residues. CDR3 amino acids: CASREGLAGRETQYF. The CDR3 DNA follows: TGTGCCAGCAGAGAGGGACTAGCGGGACGGGAGACCCAGTACTTC.

The CDR3 region is CASSFRDRLNSPLHF. The CDR3 nucleotides read TGTGCCAGCAGTTTCCGGGACAGGTTAAATTCACCCCTCCACTTT. This rearrangement joins TRBV27 to TRBJ1-6, with 8 bases identical to TRBD1. The junction had 5 bases not matched to a gene; V was cut back by 3 bases and J by 7 bases. The CDR3 totals 15 residues. Germline V gives CDR1 MNHEY, CDR2 SMNVEV (reference sequence).

The chain employs TRBV27 and TRBJ2-3; D remains ambiguous. Trimming removed 7 bases from V and 1 base from J, with 12 bases in between. Germline V gives CDR1 MNHEY, CDR2 SMNVEV (reference sequence). There are 14 residues in the CDR3. CDR3 amino acids: CASTRRTGTDTQYF. The CDR3 nucleotides read TGTGCCAGCACTCGAAGGACGGGCACAGATACGCAGTATTTT.

This clone showed up just once. V gene TRBV2 combines with J gene TRBJ2-3, with TRBD2 matching 9 bases. Germline trimming cut 5 bases from V and 5 bases from J; bases unmatched to any gene: 2. This CDR3 is built from 13 residues. Germline CDR1 and CDR2: SNHLY and FYNNEI. In DNA, the CDR3 is TGTGCCAGCAGTAAACTAGCGGGAGATACGCAGTATTTT. Protein product: CASSKLAGDTQYF.

The chain is built from TRBV5-1 and TRBJ2-3, with TRBD2 as a possible D gene (6 bases). CDR1 and CDR2 (germline): SGHRS, YFSETQ. The CDR3 has 16 residues. V shed 2 bases and J shed 2 bases, with 15 bases lying between them. The CDR3 loop reads CASSFSVTRLTDTQYF. CDR3 nucleotides: TGCGCCAGCAGCTTTTCTGTGACTAGACTCACAGATACGCAGTATTTT.

The chain combines TRBV7-9 with TRBJ1-4, with unresolved D. CDR1 is SEHNR and CDR2 is FQNEAQ in the germline V gene (reference sequence). Trimming removed 5 bases from V and 10 bases from J, with 23 bases in between. The CDR3 runs to 16 residues. CDR3 loop: CASSAQKTEVRAKLFF. DNA for the CDR3: TGTGCCAGCAGCGCCCAGAAGACGGAGGTGCGCGCAAAACTGTTTTTT.

This chain connects TRBV5-8 to TRBJ1-6; D not resolved. Germline CDR1 is SGHTS and CDR2 is YDEGEE. Trimming removed 0 bases from V and 4 bases from J, with 17 bases in between. The CDR3 sequence is 18 residues long. DNA for the CDR3: TGTGCCAGCAGCTTGGGTTTGGAGAGGGCCCCTTATAATTCACCCCTCCACTTT. Protein sequence: CASSLGLERAPYNSPLHF.